The rows below give T cell receptor beta chains drawn from one sample of a study of T cell responses to AZD1222 COVID-19 vaccine. The data were produced by immunoSEQ multiplex PCR, yet TCRdb's version contains in-frame clones alone and is incomplete. The sample has under 150,000 clones; 70% to 90% are singletons. The sample here was peripheral blood, taken on day 0 of AZD1222 vaccination. The receptors stem from an adult in good health. Each CDR3 is given with its conserved first and last residue. The D gene is left open where the match is weak.

v_gene	j_gene	d_gene	CDR3nt	CDR3aa
TRBV3-1/TRBV3-2	TRBJ2-7	-	TGTGCCAGCAGCCAAGTCAGCGAGCAGTACTTC	CASSQVSEQYF
TRBV6-5	TRBJ1-1	-	TGTGCCAGCAGTTTAGTCGTAGACACTGAAGCTTTCTTT	CASSLVVDTEAFF
TRBV9	TRBJ2-5	TRBD1	TGTGCCAGCAGCGACAGGGGCCAAGAGACCCAGTACTTC	CASSDRGQETQYF
TRBV6-2/TRBV6-3	TRBJ2-7	TRBD2	TGTGCCAGCAGTTACCGACTAGCGGGAGCCTACGAGCAGTACTTC	CASSYRLAGAYEQYF
TRBV7-3	TRBJ2-2	TRBD1	TGTGCCAGCAGCGCCGGGACAGCGAACACCGGGGAGCTGTTTTTT	CASSAGTANTGELFF
TRBV7-8	TRBJ1-2	-	TGTGCCAGCAGCTTAACCCTAGACGTCAGGGACTATGGCTACACCTTC	CASSLTLDVRDYGYTF
TRBV28	TRBJ1-4	-	TGTGCCAGCACCGGCCCCGTCCGGGGGACTAATGAAAAACTGTTTTTT	CASTGPVRGTNEKLFF
TRBV6-5	TRBJ2-3	TRBD2	TGTGCCAGCAGACCAGCGGGGCACACAGATACGCAGTATTTT	CASRPAGHTDTQYF
TRBV12-3/TRBV12-4	TRBJ2-7	TRBD2	TGTGCCAGCAGGAAAAGCGGGAGTTACGAGCAGTACTTC	CASRKSGSYEQYF
TRBV21-1	TRBJ1-2	-	TGTGCCAGCAGCTCAAGGGGACAGGGAATAACTAATCATGGCTACACCTTC	CASSSRGQGITNHGYTF
TRBV7-3	TRBJ2-2	TRBD2	TGTGCCAGCAGCTTAAAGGGTAGCGGGAGTGTCACCGGGGAGCTGTTTTTT	CASSLKGSGSVTGELFF